Below, 30 T cell receptor beta chains from the same sample are listed, as sequenced in a study of cytomegalovirus exposure and HLA in healthy donors. The PCR ran on 60 Vbeta and 13 Jbeta primers. Profiled with immunoSEQ multiplex PCR; TCRdb holds only in-frame clones, not every one. The table shows roughly 43,000 clones, with around 62% occurring only once. Sequenced: PBMCs. These receptors originate from a human donor in good health.

The DNA of the CDR3 is TGCAGCGTTGAGGACAGGGAAAACTATGGCTACACCTTC. It translates to CSVEDRENYGYTF. The chain uses TRBV29-1 and TRBJ1-2; TRBD1 agrees at 8 bases. This CDR3 is built from 13 residues. V lost 3 bases and J lost 2; bases outside the gene matches: 2. Germline V gene data show CDR1 as SQVTM and CDR2 as ANQGSEA.

This chain links TRBV13 with TRBJ2-4, with D tentatively TRBD2 (5 bases). Trimming stripped 5 bases from V and 7 bases from J, with 15 bases between. Germline-derived CDR1 and CDR2 are PRHDT and FYEKMQ (reference sequence). The CDR3 spans 14 residues. CDR3 residues: CASSPRGGSNIQYF. The CDR3 coding sequence is TGTGCCAGCAGCCCCAGAGGCGGGTCGAACATTCAGTACTTC.

CDR3: CSAGLGGPVEQFF. CDR3 nucleotides: TGCAGCGCCGGCTTGGGGGGGCCGGTTGAGCAGTTCTTC. This chain joins TRBV29-1 and TRBJ2-1; D might be TRBD2 (7 bases). There are 13 residues in the CDR3. Trimming shortened V by 7 bases and J by 9 bases, and 19 bases separated the two germline ends. Germline CDR1 is SQVTM and CDR2 is ANQGSEA.

The chain recombines TRBV15 with TRBJ2-5; 7 nucleotides match TRBD1. The V segment lost 3 bases and the J segment 6 bases; nucleotides outside the gene matches: 13. This CDR3 spans 16 amino acids. Per germline, CDR1 LNHNV and CDR2 YYDKDF (reference sequence). CDR3 protein: CATSSSESRDRKTQYF. Here the CDR3 DNA reads TGTGCCACCAGCAGCTCTGAAAGCCGGGACAGAAAGACCCAGTACTTC.

This clone appeared a single time. The chain carries TRBV5-4 and TRBJ1-2; tentatively, D is TRBD1 (5 bases). The CDR3 runs 16 residues. V lost 0 bases to trimming and J lost 1 base, with 13 bases between them. Germline CDR1 is SGHNT and CDR2 is YYREEE (reference sequence). CDR3 amino acids: CASSLDGGASNYGYTF. The CDR3 DNA reads TGTGCCAGCAGCTTGGATGGAGGGGCGAGTAACTATGGCTACACCTTC.

V usage is TRBV6-6 and J usage is TRBJ1-5; TRBD1 might be the D (5 bases). V was shortened by 6 bases and J by 6 bases, with 12 bases between the two germline ends. Germline CDR1 reads MNHNY; CDR2 reads SVGAGI (reference sequence). This CDR3 has 13 residues. The CDR3 loop reads CASSGGTGQPQHF. The CDR3 DNA reads as TGTGCCAGCAGCGGAGGGACTGGTCAGCCCCAGCATTTT.

The chain employs TRBV30 and TRBJ2-7, with a weak D call TRBD2 (5 bases). Germline-derived CDR1 and CDR2 are GTSNPN and SVGIG (reference sequence). Trimming shortened V by 0 bases and J by 5 bases, and 11 bases separated the two germline ends. This CDR3 is 13 amino acids long. The CDR3 DNA sequence: TGTGCCTGGAGTGTAGGACTCTCGAACGAGCAGTACTTC. Translation: CAWSVGLSNEQYF.

The chain recombines TRBV21-1 with TRBJ1-6; the listed D gene, TRBD1, was not tested against the DNA. TRBV21-1 is flagged as a pseudogene. This CDR3 spans 17 amino acids. This chain's CDR3 is CASSPAHRGGYNSPLHF. DNA of the CDR3: TGTGCCAGCAGCCCCGCTCACAGGGGAGGCTATAATTCACCCCTCCACTTT.

The rearrangement links TRBV9 to TRBJ1-2; 9 positions agree with TRBD1. This CDR3 is 15 amino acids long. Trimming took 4 bases from V and 6 from J; bases not matched to a gene: 10. The germline CDR1 and CDR2 sequences are SGDLS and YYNGEE. In DNA, the CDR3 is TGTGCCAGCAGCATACGGACAGGGGTGTATGATGGCTACACCTTC. Its translation is CASSIRTGVYDGYTF.

In its sample, this clone was seen a few times. V usage is TRBV7-2 and J usage is TRBJ2-1, with TRBD2 matching 12 bases. This CDR3 comprises 15 residues. V shed 0 bases and J 13 bases; nucleotides not matched to a gene: 7. CDR1 SGHTA and CDR2 FQGNSA come from the germline V gene. CDR3: CASSLAASGGAYQFF. In DNA, the CDR3 is TGTGCCAGCAGCTTAGCTGCTAGCGGGGGGGCTTATCAGTTCTTC. The whole variable domain, filled in from reference TRBV7-2 and TRBJ2-1, reads GAGVSQSPSNKVTEKGKDVELRCDPISGHTALYWYRQSLGQGLEFLIYFQGNSAPDKSGLPSDRFSAERTGGSVSTLTIQRTQQEDSAVYLCASSLAASGGAYQFFGPGTRLTVL.

This chain connects TRBV2 to TRBJ2-6; D call uncertain. Germline CDR1 is SNHLY and CDR2 is FYNNEI. Trimming removed 7 bases from V and 7 bases from J, with 14 bases in between. The CDR3 sequence is 14 residues long. CDR3 residues: CASILNPTANVLTF. As DNA, the CDR3 is TGTGCCAGCATTCTGAACCCGACAGCCAACGTCCTGACTTTC.

The chain couples TRBV7-9 to TRBJ2-7; 7 bases are a match to TRBD1. The CDR3 has 17 amino acids. The germline CDR1 and CDR2 sequences are SEHNR and FQNEAQ (reference sequence). The V and J ends lost 4 bases and 5 bases, in that order; junction bases with no gene match: 17. Written as DNA, the CDR3 is TGTGCCAGCAGCTCCCACCAGGGGGTAGGGGTCATAAACGAGCAGTACTTC. Protein: CASSSHQGVGVINEQYF.

The chain employs TRBV29-1 and TRBJ2-2; D is ambiguous. V was clipped by 4 bases and J by 8 bases, with 11 bases between them. Germline V gene lookup returns CDR1 SQVTM and CDR2 ANQGSEA. The CDR3 sequence is 12 residues long. CDR3 coding DNA: TGCAGCGTTGGGTGGCGAGGTGGGGAGCTGTTTTTT. Translation: CSVGWRGGELFF.

This chain joins TRBV25-1 and TRBJ2-1, with D perhaps matching TRBD1 (7 bases). The germline CDR1 and CDR2 sequences are MGHDK and SYGVNS. V was trimmed by 3 bases and J by 7 bases, leaving 25 bases between them. This CDR3 is 18 amino acids long. CDR3 DNA sequence: TGTGCCAGCAGTGATCCGGGCAAGTCAGGGGGGATATTGAATGAGCAGTTCTTC. Its translation: CASSDPGKSGGILNEQFF.

CDR3 DNA sequence: TGCGCCAGCAGCCAAGAAGTCCGGGGAAGGAACACCGGGGAGCTGTTTTTT. Translated: CASSQEVRGRNTGELFF. This chain links TRBV4-1 with TRBJ2-2; D might be TRBD2 (5 bases). With 0 bases removed from V and 1 base from J, the gap between germline ends came to 12 bases. Germline values: CDR1 MGHRA, CDR2 YSYEKL. This CDR3 contains 17 residues.

The chain carries TRBV5-1 and TRBJ2-3, with TRBD1 identical over 10 bases. Germline CDR1 is SGHRS and CDR2 is YFSETQ. Trimming removed 4 bases from V and 4 bases from J; junction bases left unmatched: 6. The CDR3 contains 15 residues. The CDR3 region is CASSLGTGEADTQYF. The CDR3, as DNA: TGCGCCAGCAGCCTAGGGACAGGGGAGGCAGATACGCAGTATTTT.

The chain is built from TRBV7-2 and TRBJ2-3, with D possibly being TRBD1 (5 bases). Trimming cost V 5 bases and J 5 bases, with 14 bases left between them. The germline V gene encodes CDR1 SGHTA and CDR2 FQGNSA. The CDR3 is made up of 14 amino acids. In DNA form, the CDR3 reads TGTGCCAGCAGCCCAACAGGACGGTTAGATACGCAGTATTTT. The encoded protein is CASSPTGRLDTQYF.

The chain couples TRBV10-3 to TRBJ2-1, with D possibly being TRBD1 (5 bases). Trimming pared 3 bases from V and 10 bases from J, leaving 10 bases between. The CDR3 covers 12 residues. Germline-derived CDR1 and CDR2 are ENHRY and SYGVKD. In DNA form, the CDR3 reads TGTGCCATCAGTGAAGGGGCTACGGAGCAGTTCTTC. Translation: CAISEGATEQFF.

This clone was detected once. The chain joins TRBV5-1 to TRBJ1-4; 7 bases are shared with TRBD1. Germline lookup yields CDR1 SGHRS and CDR2 YFSETQ. V shed 4 bases and J 3 bases; nucleotides not matched to a gene: 3. The CDR3 has 14 amino acids. CDR3 DNA sequence: TGCGCCAGCAGCGTGGACAGGTCTAATGAAAAACTGTTTTTT. It encodes CASSVDRSNEKLFF.

The chain carries TRBV29-1 and TRBJ1-2, with unresolved D. Germline V CDR1 and CDR2: SQVTM, ANQGSEA. The CDR3 sequence is 14 residues long. The V and J ends lost 3 bases and 5 bases respectively, with 16 bases between them. CDR3 amino acids: CSVEELSGGYGYTF. CDR3 DNA sequence: TGCAGCGTTGAGGAGCTCTCTGGTGGGTATGGCTACACCTTC.

To note about this clone: Relative to the germline gene, one junction end is altered; a read error may explain this. As DNA, the CDR3 is TGTGCCTTATTACAGGGTTACTACGGCTACACCTTC. As protein: CALLQGYYGYTF. The V gene is TRBV30, the J gene TRBJ1-2, with D possibly TRBD1 on 6 matching bases. The V gene's germline CDR1 is GTSNPN and CDR2 SVGIG (reference sequence). CDR3 length: 12 residues.

This chain links TRBV6-5 with TRBJ1-6, with 7 bases aligning to TRBD1. CDR1 and CDR2 from the germline V gene are MNHEY and SVGAGI. This CDR3 region has 15 residues. Trimming at V came to 5 bases and at J to 2 bases, leaving 3 bases not matched to a gene. The CDR3, as DNA: TGTGCCAGCAGTCAGGACAGGCCCTATAATTCACCCCTCCACTTT. Its protein product is CASSQDRPYNSPLHF.

There are a few counts of this clone. The chain couples TRBV4-1 to TRBJ2-5, with D possibly TRBD2 on 5 matching bases. V was trimmed by 2 bases and J by 9 bases, leaving 16 bases between them. This CDR3 contains 14 residues. Germline CDR1 is MGHRA and CDR2 is YSYEKL. As DNA, the CDR3 is TGCGCCAGCAGCCAACAAACTAGAGGGCTGGCCCAGTACTTC. This encodes CASSQQTRGLAQYF.

CDR3 region: CSATRDSNYGYTF. The DNA for the CDR3 is TGCAGCGCCACACGGGACAGTAACTATGGCTACACCTTC. V and J are TRBV29-1 and TRBJ1-2; 7 bases are shared with TRBD1. Germline CDR1 and CDR2: SQVTM and ANQGSEA. CDR3 length: 13 residues. V was pared by 7 bases and J by 1 base, with 6 bases of the junction left unmatched. The variable domain in full, with the rest retrieved from reference TRBV29-1 and TRBJ1-2, is SAVISQKPSRDICQRGTSLTIQCQVDSQVTMMFWYRQQPGQSLTLIATANQGSEATYESGFVIDKFPISRPNLTFSTLTVSNMSPEDSSIYLCSATRDSNYGYTFGSGTRLTVV.

J is TRBJ2-5 and V is TRBV7-2, with TRBD2 matching over 9 bases. The germline gives CDR1 SGHTA, CDR2 FQGNSA. V lost 5 bases, J lost 5 bases, and 9 bases stayed unmatched. The CDR3 totals 15 residues. CDR3 nucleotides: TGTGCCAGCAGCCTAGGGGCGGGGGGGCGGGAGACCCAGTACTTC. Amino acid sequence: CASSLGAGGRETQYF.

This chain uses TRBV28 with TRBJ1-2; 7 positions match TRBD1. From germline, CDR1 is MDHEN and CDR2 SYDVKM. The CDR3 length is 15 residues. Trimming removed 4 bases from V and 4 bases from J; junction bases left unmatched: 9. Here the CDR3 reads CASSSGTELRYGYTF. The CDR3 bases are TGTGCCAGCAGTTCCGGGACAGAGCTTCGCTATGGCTACACCTTC.

This sequence joins TRBV4-1 and TRBJ1-2; tentatively, D is TRBD1 (5 bases). The CDR3 extends over 15 amino acids. Germline lookup yields CDR1 MGHRA and CDR2 YSYEKL. V was clipped by 1 base and J by 3 bases, with 12 bases between them. The CDR3 DNA sequence: TGCGCCAGCAGCCAAGCAGCAGGGAAGGACTATGGCTACACCTTC. Translated: CASSQAAGKDYGYTF.

The genes are TRBV12-5 and TRBJ2-3, with TRBD2 identical over 9 bases. CDR1 is LGHNT, CDR2 FRNRAP, per germline. V shed 2 bases and J 5 bases; nucleotides not matched to a gene: 17. The CDR3 spans 19 residues. The CDR3 DNA sequence: TGTGCTAGTGGTTTGCCAACGCTCGTCGGGCGGGGGGGAAGAGATACGCAGTATTTT. This gives the protein CASGLPTLVGRGGRDTQYF.

CDR3 residues: CASSPLAGGRETQYF. The DNA for the CDR3 is TGTGCCAGCAGCCCTCTAGCGGGGGGGCGGGAGACCCAGTACTTC. V and J are TRBV28 and TRBJ2-5, with 12 nucleotides matching TRBD2. The V segment lost 6 bases and the J segment 5 bases; nucleotides outside the gene matches: 7. CDR3 size: 15 residues. CDR1 and CDR2 (germline): MDHEN, SYDVKM.

This rearrangement joins TRBV7-9 to TRBJ2-2; D ambiguous. This CDR3 region has 13 residues. V lost 2 bases and J lost 4, with 5 bases in between. Looked up from germline, CDR1 is SEHNR and CDR2 is FQNEAQ (reference sequence). The CDR3 nucleotides read TGTGCCAGCAGCTTACTTTTCACCGGGGAGCTGTTTTTT. It is translated as CASSLLFTGELFF.